This TCR beta chain was observed in a study of B cell selection in AIRE deficiency. Findings and caveats of the study: Patient Tconv cells held about 28% of Treg sequences shared by healthy donors. Tconv and Treg cells from AIRE-deficient patients resembled healthy donors in TCRBV usage, CDR3 length and diversity. Of roughly 3,300 shared Treg TCRbeta sequences, around 31% were healthy-donor-only and 9.3% patient-only.

Only in-frame clones appear in the TCRdb table, and some are missing; sequencing was by immunoSEQ multiplex PCR. The sample consists of roughly 14,000 clones, roughly 91% of them appearing once. Concerning this clone itself: Its target is unknown.

The germline V gene encodes CDR1 MNHEY and CDR2 SVGAGI. Trimming took 0 bases from V and 4 from J, leaving 9 bases between them. There are 15 residues in the CDR3. Regulatory T cells were sorted as CD4+CD25hiCD127low/negative. The sample comprised Tregs sorted from PBMCs. V and J are TRBV6-5 and TRBJ1-4; D gene unclear. The receptor comes from a human donor with AIRE deficiency. The CDR3: CASSYSSVNNEKLFF. The CDR3 DNA reads as TGTGCCAGCAGTTACTCAAGTGTGAATAATGAAAAACTGTTTTTT.